Sequencing of this TCR beta chain was carried out in a study of EBV T-cell therapy then PD-1 blockade in nasopharyngeal carcinoma (dated by TCRdb to the early 2020s). Taken with the paper, the label for treatment or condition translates to: AdE1-LMPpoly-expanded autologous EBV-specific T-cell therapy followed by anti-PD-1 nivolumab. Note on this clone: Its antigen is still unknown. No qualities accompany the bases; no much larger clone lies one base away.

The Qiagen DNeasy Kit was used to extract genomic DNA from the sorted cells. TCR beta chain deep sequencing was performed on the immunoSEQ platform. For the original study's pipeline: The immunoSEQ Analyzer software was used to analyze the repertoire data. TCRdb obtained this table from immuneACCESS and retained in-frame rearrangements with V and J assigned. These tables miss some clones; where compared with another copy, unresolved V genes account for less than half of the shortfall, and the remainder is unexplained. The D gene and trimming were derived from the DNA, and the V and J assignments and clone size from that table. The sample table holds more than 11,000 clones, of which approximately 81% were seen once. 32% of the sample lies in the top ten. The germline V gene provides CDR1 LGHNA and CDR2 YSLEER. From cysteine to phenylalanine, the CDR3 is 15 amino acids long. The read is trimmed to its CDR3 DNA, 45 bases read in frame from base 1. Relative to germline, V is missing 5 bases and J is missing 4 bases, with 5 bases of the junction outside any gene match.

Sample: CD8+ T cells from blood, taken around day 100 from a patient whose treatment included autologous EBV-specific T cells and nivolumab. This clonotype originated in a man in his forties with nasopharyngeal carcinoma. The chain couples TRBV4-3 to TRBJ2-1; 10 junctional bases match TRBD2. For the CDR3, the sequence is CASSSGLATYNEQFF. The DNA reads TGCGCCAGCAGCTCGGGACTAGCGACGTACAATGAGCAGTTCTTC.